Presented here are 30 T cell receptor beta chains from one specimen sequenced in a study of blood T cell repertoires in COVID-19. Data came from immunoSEQ multiplex PCR; TCRdb stores just in-frame clones and leaves some out. The sample records 150,000 to 200,000 clones, 80% to 90% being singletons. The sequenced sample consisted of peripheral blood. These receptors were collected from a woman aged 70-85 years with acute or convalescent COVID-19.

The table lists this clone with a few counts. The V call is TRBV6-5, the J call TRBJ2-1, with no clear D. The V gene lost 2 bases and the J gene lost 0 bases, with 11 bases spanning the gap. CDR1 and CDR2 (germline): MNHEY, SVGAGI. The CDR3 runs 16 residues. CDR3 sequence: CASSYHLLSSYNEQFF. CDR3 coding DNA: TGTGCCAGCAGTTACCACTTGTTAAGCTCCTACAATGAGCAGTTCTTC.

This clone appeared a few times. The rearrangement uses TRBV19 and TRBJ1-2, with a possible D match to TRBD1 (5 bases). Germline loops: CDR1 LNHDA, CDR2 SQIVND (reference sequence). The CDR3 loop spans 18 amino acids. V was trimmed by 0 bases and J by 1 base, leaving 18 bases between them. CDR3 nucleotide sequence: TGTGCCAGTAGTATAGATCGGAGCTTGACAGTTGGTAACTATGGCTACACCTTC. It is translated as CASSIDRSLTVGNYGYTF.

V usage is TRBV5-1 and J usage is TRBJ2-7; 10 nucleotides agree with TRBD2. The V segment lost 7 bases and the J segment 0 bases; nucleotides outside the gene matches: 4. There are 14 residues in the CDR3. Germline V lookup: CDR1 SGHRS, CDR2 YFSETQ. The CDR3, as DNA: TGCGCCAGCGGCGGGACTAGCGCCTCCTACGAGCAGTACTTC. It specifies CASGGTSASYEQYF.

V and J are TRBV14 and TRBJ1-4; 8 nucleotides line up with TRBD1. The CDR3 length is 17 residues. Per the germline V gene, CDR1 is SGHDN and CDR2 is FVKESK. V was pared by 3 bases and J by 0 bases, with 6 bases of the junction left unmatched. The CDR3 region has the DNA TGTGCCAGCAGCCATCTGACGACAGGGGCAACTAATGAAAAACTGTTTTTT. Its protein is CASSHLTTGATNEKLFF.

The chain joins TRBV6-5 to TRBJ1-5, with a possible D match to TRBD1 (5 bases). Trimming left V 6 bases short and J 5 bases short, with 11 bases between. Germline CDR1 is MNHEY and CDR2 is SVGAGI. The CDR3 runs to 13 residues. CDR3 nucleotides: TGTGCCAGCAGCCCGGACACCTATCAGCCCCAGCATTTT. Protein sequence: CASSPDTYQPQHF.

This chain joins TRBV6-6 and TRBJ2-7; 9 nucleotides line up with TRBD2. The V gene end was trimmed by 2 bases and the J gene end by 6 bases; junction bases not matched to a gene: 8. This CDR3 is 15 amino acids long. The germline V gene encodes CDR1 MNHNY and CDR2 SVGAGI (reference sequence). CDR3 DNA sequence: TGTGCCAGCAGTTACCCGGCTAGCGGGGTCGGCGAGCAGTACTTC. It is translated as CASSYPASGVGEQYF.

This sequence joins TRBV12-3 or TRBV12-4 and TRBJ2-7; D not resolved. Deletions cut 4 bases from V and 7 bases from J, with 11 bases between. This CDR3 has 12 amino acids. The CDR3 bases are TGTGCCAGCAGTTCTCGCAGGCTAGAGCAGTACTTC. Its protein is CASSSRRLEQYF.

The J gene is TRBJ2-1, the V gene TRBV12-3 or TRBV12-4, with TRBD2 identical over 12 bases. Germline trimming cut 6 bases from V and 8 bases from J; bases unmatched to any gene: 2. The CDR3 length is 13 residues. For the CDR3, the DNA is TGTGCCAGCAGGACTAGCGGGAGTTATGAGCAGTTCTTC. Translation gives CASRTSGSYEQFF.

This clone was seen at least ten times. V usage is TRBV10-1 and J usage is TRBJ2-1; 7 positions match TRBD2. Germline assignment: CDR1 WNHNN and CDR2 SYGVQD (reference sequence). V gave up 2 bases and J gave up 5 bases; unmatched junction bases: 6. The CDR3 runs 15 residues. The CDR3 protein is CASSEGGSLNNEQFF. In DNA form, the CDR3 reads TGCGCCAGCAGTGAGGGCGGGAGCCTCAACAATGAGCAGTTCTTC.

The rearrangement links TRBV28 to TRBJ2-2; no definite D call. The CDR3 contains 16 residues. In germline, CDR1 is MDHEN, CDR2 SYDVKM. Trimming stripped 1 base from V and 0 bases from J, with 9 bases between. The CDR3 region is CASSLFASANTGELFF. The CDR3 nucleotides read TGTGCCAGCAGTTTATTCGCCAGCGCGAACACCGGGGAGCTGTTTTTT.

The V gene is TRBV19, the J gene TRBJ1-5, with D possibly TRBD1 on 5 matching bases. The CDR3 is made up of 16 amino acids. The V gene lost 6 bases and the J gene lost 7 bases, with 22 bases spanning the gap. The V gene's germline CDR1 is LNHDA and CDR2 SQIVND (reference sequence). The CDR3 here is CASSIAAGSRAQPQHF. CDR3 DNA: TGTGCCAGTAGCATTGCCGCAGGGTCAAGGGCCCAGCCCCAGCATTTT.

CDR3 coding DNA: TGTGCCAGCAGTTCAATCACAGGGGTGGGAGTCCCAGATACGCAGTATTTT. Protein: CASSSITGVGVPDTQYF. This chain uses TRBV27 with TRBJ2-3; TRBD1 agrees at 7 bases. The V and J ends lost 4 bases and 4 bases, in that order; junction bases with no gene match: 14. The CDR3 loop spans 17 amino acids. CDR1 and CDR2 from the germline V gene are MNHEY and SMNVEV (reference sequence).

The chain couples TRBV11-2 to TRBJ1-1; possibly TRBD1 for D (6 bases). Germline V gene data show CDR1 as SGHAT and CDR2 as FQNNGV. The CDR3 runs 14 residues. V shed 6 bases and J shed 0 bases, with 11 bases lying between them. CDR3 DNA: TGTGCCAGCAGTCCGGGACACATGAACACTGAAGCTTTCTTT. This codes for CASSPGHMNTEAFF. Filled out from reference TRBV11-2 and TRBJ1-1, the complete variable domain reads EAGVAQSPRYKIIEKRQSVAFWCNPISGHATLYWYQQILGQGPKLLIQFQNNGVVDDSQLPKDRFSAERLKGVDSTLKIQPAKLEDSAVYLCASSPGHMNTEAFFGQGTRLTVV.

V and J are TRBV15 and TRBJ1-6; 10 bases line up with TRBD1. This CDR3 contains 15 residues. V trimming: 6 bases; J trimming: 4 bases; junction bases outside the gene matches: 3. CDR1 and CDR2 (germline): LNHNV, YYDKDF (reference sequence). In DNA form, the CDR3 reads TGTGCCACCAGTTCGGACAGGGGGTATAATTCACCCCTCCACTTT. This translates into CATSSDRGYNSPLHF. The whole variable domain, filled in from reference TRBV15 and TRBJ1-6, reads DAMVIQNPRYQVTQFGKPVTLSCSQTLNHNVMYWYQQKSSQAPKLLFHYYDKDFNNEADTPDNFQSRRPNTSFCFLDIRSPGLGDTAMYLCATSSDRGYNSPLHFGNGTRLTVT.

The J gene is TRBJ2-7, the V gene TRBV11-3, with D hard to call. This CDR3 is 12 amino acids long. V was trimmed by 5 bases and J by 3 bases, leaving 8 bases between them. The germline V gene has CDR1 SGHNT and CDR2 YENEEA. CDR3 residues: CASSHSGYEQYF. CDR3 coding DNA: TGTGCCAGCAGCCACAGTGGCTACGAGCAGTACTTC.

The CDR3 DNA is TGTGCCAGTAGTATAGGCCCCCCGACAGTAGAGGAAGCTTTCTTT. Amino acids: CASSIGPPTVEEAFF. The rearrangement uses TRBV19 and TRBJ1-1, with a tentative D call TRBD1 (5 bases). Per germline, CDR1 LNHDA and CDR2 SQIVND (reference sequence). The V gene lost 1 base and the J gene lost 8 bases, with 17 bases spanning the gap. The CDR3 loop spans 15 amino acids.

This clone has a handful of counts. The gene calls are TRBV6-4 and TRBJ2-3; the match to TRBD2 covers 12 bases. The CDR3 is 16 residues long. V lost 5 bases to trimming and J lost 5 bases; unmatched junction nucleotides: 8. Germline V gene sequence: CDR1 MRHNA, CDR2 SNTAGT. The CDR3 sequence: CASSTLAGGPRDTQYF. In DNA form, the CDR3 reads TGTGCCAGCAGTACCCTAGCGGGGGGGCCAAGAGATACGCAGTATTTT.

V usage is TRBV19 and J usage is TRBJ1-1; D not certain. Germline V lookup: CDR1 LNHDA, CDR2 SQIVND (reference sequence). Trimming took 7 bases from V and 4 from J, leaving 13 bases between them. The CDR3 is 13 residues long. The CDR3 bases are TGTGCCAGTACCCGGACTGGTGGCACTGAAGCTTTCTTT. Translated: CASTRTGGTEAFF.

The CDR3 region is CSVAYLAGAITGELFF. CDR3 DNA sequence: TGCAGCGTAGCTTATCTAGCGGGAGCAATCACCGGGGAGCTGTTTTTT. V usage is TRBV29-1 and J usage is TRBJ2-2; 10 bases fit TRBD2. With V trimmed by 6 bases and J by 4 bases, 11 bases remained unmatched. Germline V CDR1 and CDR2: SQVTM, ANQGSEA. The CDR3 covers 16 residues.

This clone was recorded a few times. The V and J genes are TRBV6-5 and TRBJ1-5; D might be TRBD1 (5 bases). CDR3 length equals 14 residues. V was clipped by 6 bases and J by 2 bases, with 11 bases between them. Germline V gives CDR1 MNHEY, CDR2 SVGAGI. The CDR3 spells CASSLRVGNQPQHF. DNA of the CDR3: TGTGCCAGCAGCCTCAGGGTTGGCAATCAGCCCCAGCATTTT.

V is TRBV18 and J is TRBJ1-5, with a possible D match to TRBD1 (6 bases). With 6 bases removed from V and 7 bases from J, the gap between germline ends came to 22 bases. Germline values: CDR1 KGHSH, CDR2 LQKENI. This CDR3 is 16 amino acids long. The CDR3 sequence: CASSLAGAGAGQPQHF. The CDR3 DNA reads TGTGCCAGCTCGCTAGCGGGGGCCGGTGCGGGACAGCCCCAGCATTTT.

There are a few counts of this clone. The CDR3 nucleotides read TGTGCCAGCAGTTTGGTCCTAAGCCTAGCCAAAAACATTCAGTACTTC. This translates into CASSLVLSLAKNIQYF. The V call is TRBV28, the J call TRBJ2-4; D uncertain. Germline V lookup: CDR1 MDHEN, CDR2 SYDVKM. This CDR3 is 16 amino acids long. Between the trimmed V and J ends, which lost 3 bases and 0 bases, there was a span of 12 bases. Full variable domain (outside the CDR3, taken from reference TRBV28 and TRBJ2-4): DVKVTQSSRYLVKRTGEKVFLECVQDMDHENMFWYRQDPGLGLRLIYFSYDVKMKEKGDIPEGYSVSREKKERFSLILESASTNQTSMYLCASSLVLSLAKNIQYFGAGTRLSVL.

The J gene is TRBJ2-7, the V gene TRBV5-1; the match to TRBD2 covers 13 bases. The length of the CDR3 is 15 residues. V shed 4 bases and J 4 bases; nucleotides not matched to a gene: 5. Germline V gene data show CDR1 as SGHRS and CDR2 as YFSETQ. The DNA of the CDR3 is TGCGCCAGCAGCCCAGGACTAGCGGGGGCATACGAGCAGTACTTC. Translating it yields CASSPGLAGAYEQYF.

With regard to this clone: Other DNA sequences of this sample code for an identical CDR3. The CDR3 region is CASSPTAGGSYEQYF. CDR3 DNA: TGTGCCAGCTCACCCACGGCCGGGGGGTCCTACGAGCAGTACTTC. This chain links TRBV18 with TRBJ2-7; 7 bases line up with TRBD2. Trimming took 3 bases from V and 1 from J; bases not matched to a gene: 6. There are 15 residues in the CDR3. Germline CDR1 is KGHSH and CDR2 is LQKENI.

This sequence joins TRBV6-6 and TRBJ2-3, with TRBD1 identical over 10 bases. V shed 6 bases, J shed 5 bases, and the junction held 11 bases outside the gene matches. The CDR3 has 16 residues. Germline values: CDR1 MNHNY, CDR2 SVGAGI (reference sequence). CDR3 loop: CASSFTPGQGRDTQYF. The CDR3, as DNA: TGTGCCAGCAGCTTCACACCGGGACAGGGGCGAGATACGCAGTATTTT.

The V gene is TRBV4-1, the J gene TRBJ1-2, with no clear D. The V and J ends lost 1 base and 0 bases respectively, with 9 bases between them. The CDR3 totals 15 residues. Looked up from germline, CDR1 is MGHRA and CDR2 is YSYEKL. The CDR3 reads CASSQAHLANYGYTF. Here the CDR3 DNA reads TGCGCCAGCAGCCAAGCGCATCTAGCTAACTATGGCTACACCTTC.

V is TRBV3-1 (or the pseudogene TRBV3-2) and J is TRBJ2-1, with 11 bases fitting TRBD2. Germline V gene sequence: CDR1 LGHDT, CDR2 YNNKEL (reference sequence). The CDR3 contains 17 residues. Trimming took 7 bases from V and 1 from J; bases not matched to a gene: 9. The chain's CDR3 is CASTDSGLAVSYNEQFF. CDR3 coding DNA: TGTGCCAGCACCGATTCGGGACTAGCGGTTTCCTACAATGAGCAGTTCTTC.

The genes are TRBV3-1 (or the pseudogene TRBV3-2) and TRBJ1-5; TRBD1 matches at 8 bases. Losses at the gene ends were 4 bases for V and 6 bases for J; bases not matched to a gene: 5. The CDR3 has 14 amino acids. CDR1 LGHDT and CDR2 YNNKEL come from the germline V gene (reference sequence). In DNA, the CDR3 is TGTGCCAGCAGCCCCGGACAGGGAGGTCAGCCCCAGCATTTT. This codes for CASSPGQGGQPQHF.

The rearrangement uses TRBV2 and TRBJ1-3, with 9 bases matching TRBD1. Germline CDR1 reads SNHLY; CDR2 reads FYNNEI. Losses at the gene ends were 7 bases for V and 2 bases for J; bases not matched to a gene: 3. This CDR3 comprises 14 residues. CDR3 in amino acids: CASKGTGPGNTIYF. The DNA for the CDR3 is TGTGCCAGCAAAGGGACAGGGCCTGGAAACACCATATATTTT.

V gene TRBV28 combines with J gene TRBJ1-1, with D possibly being TRBD1 (6 bases). Trimming took off 10 bases at V and 4 bases at J, with 7 bases between the two ends. The CDR3 spans 10 residues. CDR1 MDHEN and CDR2 SYDVKM come from the germline V gene. The chain's CDR3 is CATGATEAFF. The CDR3 DNA reads as TGTGCCACAGGGGCCACTGAAGCTTTCTTT.